The 21 T cell receptor beta chains listed next were all sequenced from one sample in a study of a mutant IDH1 vaccine in newly diagnosed glioma. These receptors lack a known antigen. The time point denotes: week 11, during vaccination. Every vaccine dose comprised 300 ug of mutant IDH1 20-mer peptide plus topical imiquimod. This table comes from immunoSEQ multiplex PCR, and its TCRdb copy is limited to in-frame clones, with some not included. The sample contains about 35,000 clones, about four fifths of which appear only once. The source material was peripheral blood mononuclear cells (PBMCs), sampled from a glioma patient whose treatment included an IDH1 peptide vaccine. The receptors were sampled from a woman aged 25-40 years with glioma. Some clones in this sample may be carry-over from other donors' samples.

This clone occurred a few times. In DNA form, the CDR3 reads TGTGCCAGTAGTATAGATCGGGGACAGGAAGCTTTCTTT. It translates to CASSIDRGQEAFF. The rearrangement joins TRBV19 to TRBJ1-1; 7 bases are a match to TRBD1. With 0 bases clipped from V and 8 bases from J, the junction kept 3 bases outside the gene matches. Germline lookup yields CDR1 LNHDA and CDR2 SQIVND (reference sequence). The CDR3 contains 13 residues.

The J gene is TRBJ2-7, the V gene TRBV5-1, with TRBD1 as a possible D gene (6 bases). V was cut by 3 bases and J by 0 bases, with 16 bases left in between. CDR3 length: 16 amino acids. The germline CDR1 and CDR2 sequences are SGHRS and YFSETQ. In DNA form, the CDR3 reads TGCGCCAGCAGCTCTACCTCAGGGGTATACTCCTACGAGCAGTACTTC. Its protein is CASSSTSGVYSYEQYF.

The chain is built from TRBV10-1 and TRBJ2-1; 8 positions match TRBD1. CDR3 size: 16 residues. Germline CDR1 WNHNN, CDR2 SYGVQD (reference sequence). Trimming removed 3 bases from V and 7 bases from J; junction bases left unmatched: 11. The CDR3 sequence: CASSEVGDRLRNEQFF. The CDR3 DNA sequence: TGCGCCAGCAGTGAAGTAGGGGACAGGCTTAGAAATGAGCAGTTCTTC.

The V and J genes are TRBV4-1 and TRBJ1-4; D might be TRBD1 (5 bases). V was cut by 0 bases and J by 14 bases, with 10 bases left in between. The V gene's germline CDR1 is MGHRA and CDR2 YSYEKL. This CDR3 contains 12 residues. The CDR3 reads CASSQEGRDLFF. The CDR3, as DNA: TGCGCCAGCAGCCAAGAGGGCCGGGACCTGTTTTTT.

V usage is TRBV6-5 and J usage is TRBJ2-5; D might be TRBD1 (5 bases). Trimming pared 0 bases from V and 5 bases from J, leaving 10 bases between. The CDR3 runs 14 residues. Germline V gene sequence: CDR1 MNHEY, CDR2 SVGAGI. CDR3 bases: TGTGCCAGCAGTTACTCGAATAGGGGCGAGACCCAGTACTTC. It codes for CASSYSNRGETQYF.

The chain joins TRBV30 to TRBJ2-5; possible D gene TRBD1, 6 bases. Deletions cut 5 bases from V and 5 bases from J, with 12 bases between. This CDR3 is built from 12 residues. The V gene's germline CDR1 is GTSNPN and CDR2 SVGIG (reference sequence). In DNA form, the CDR3 reads TGTGCCTGGGATGGGGGCTGGGAGACCCAGTACTTC. Its translation: CAWDGGWETQYF. The variable domain in full, completed from reference TRBV30 and TRBJ2-5, reads SQTIHQWPATLVQPVGSPLSLECTVEGTSNPNLYWYRQAAGRGLQLLFYSVGIGQISSEVPQNLSASRPQDRQFILSSKKLLLSDSGFYLCAWDGGWETQYFGPGTRLLVL.

The chain carries TRBV28 and TRBJ2-5; D perhaps matches TRBD2 (6 bases). Trimming shortened V by 5 bases and J by 2 bases, and 9 bases separated the two germline ends. CDR3 length equals 13 residues. CDR1 is MDHEN, CDR2 SYDVKM, per germline. The CDR3 nucleotides are TGTGCCAGCAGTACCCGGGGGCAAGAGACCCAGTACTTC. This encodes CASSTRGQETQYF.

J is TRBJ2-1 and V is TRBV5-1, with 13 bases matching TRBD2. Germline V lookup: CDR1 SGHRS, CDR2 YFSETQ. The V and J ends lost 2 bases and 5 bases, in that order; junction bases with no gene match: 1. This CDR3 has 15 amino acids. The CDR3 loop reads CASSLGTSGNNEQFF. In nucleotides, the CDR3 is TGCGCCAGCAGCTTAGGGACTAGCGGGAACAATGAGCAGTTCTTC.

The chain recombines TRBV18 with TRBJ1-1; D unclear. Germline CDR1 and CDR2: KGHSH and LQKENI. Trimming stripped 0 bases from V and 1 base from J, with 3 bases between. This CDR3 comprises 13 residues. The CDR3 region has the DNA TGTGCCAGCTCACCACCGGGGAACACTGAAGCTTTCTTT. Protein: CASSPPGNTEAFF.

CDR3 sequence (DNA): TGCAGCGTTGAAGAGTCGGGGGGACCCTACAATGAGCAGTTCTTC. Translating it yields CSVEESGGPYNEQFF. The gene calls are TRBV29-1 and TRBJ2-1; TRBD2 agrees at 7 bases. V shed 0 bases and J 2 bases; nucleotides not matched to a gene: 4. This CDR3 region has 15 residues. Germline V gene lookup returns CDR1 SQVTM and CDR2 ANQGSEA.

V gene TRBV7-3 combines with J gene TRBJ2-7; no reliable D call. The CDR3 has 13 amino acids. Per the germline V gene, CDR1 is SGHTA and CDR2 is FQGTGA. The V end was cut by 5 bases, the J end by 2 bases, with 10 bases between. The CDR3 nucleotides read TGTGCCAGCAGCCTTGGAATTGCCTACGAGCAGTACTTC. This codes for CASSLGIAYEQYF.

This sequence joins TRBV11-3 and TRBJ2-7; 13 bases match TRBD2. From germline, CDR1 is SGHNT and CDR2 YENEEA. V was clipped by 5 bases and J by 5 bases; unmatched bases: 6. The CDR3 consists of 15 residues. The CDR3 sequence is CASSPRTSGSNEQYF. The CDR3 DNA sequence: TGTGCCAGCAGCCCCCGGACTAGCGGGAGTAACGAGCAGTACTTC.

V and J are TRBV27 and TRBJ1-1; D gene unclear. The CDR3 length is 15 residues. Germline V gene data show CDR1 as MNHEY and CDR2 as SMNVEV (reference sequence). Trimming left V 5 bases short and J 1 base short, with 14 bases between. The CDR3 bases are TGTGCCAGCAGTCCCGGGTATCCGGGGAACACTGAAGCTTTCTTT. It specifies CASSPGYPGNTEAFF.

This clone has only one observation. The chain carries TRBV28 and TRBJ2-3; D is perhaps TRBD2 (5 bases). V dropped 6 bases and J dropped 3 bases, with 16 bases sitting between them. CDR3 length: 15 residues. Germline CDR1 is MDHEN and CDR2 is SYDVKM. The CDR3 bases are TGTGCCAGCAGACCACCCGGGGTAGGGACAGATACGCAGTATTTT. Its translation is CASRPPGVGTDTQYF.

The rearrangement links TRBV28 to TRBJ2-5; either TRBD1 or TRBD2 may supply D (5 bases each). This CDR3 is 13 amino acids long. V was shortened by 10 bases and J by 7 bases, with 19 bases between the two germline ends. Looked up from germline, CDR1 is MDHEN and CDR2 is SYDVKM. The CDR3 DNA is TGTGCCATCTCATTTGGGGGAAGAGGGACCCAGTACTTC. Protein: CAISFGGRGTQYF.

The chain uses TRBV18 and TRBJ1-3, with 7 bases lining up with TRBD1. CDR3 size: 16 residues. Looked up from germline, CDR1 is KGHSH and CDR2 is LQKENI. J lost 4 bases, V lost 6 bases, and 12 bases had no gene match. The CDR3, as DNA: TGTGCCAGCTCCGCTATTACGACAGGGCTCGGAAACACCATATATTTT. As protein: CASSAITTGLGNTIYF.

This rearrangement joins TRBV19 to TRBJ2-7; TRBD1 matches 8 bases. V shed 3 bases and J 4 bases; nucleotides not matched to a gene: 8. The CDR3 contains 15 residues. In germline, CDR1 is LNHDA, CDR2 SQIVND (reference sequence). CDR3 DNA sequence: TGTGCCAGTAGTATTGGGGGACAGGCAGCATACGAGCAGTACTTC. As protein: CASSIGGQAAYEQYF. Full variable domain (remainder filled in from reference TRBV19 and TRBJ2-7): DGGITQSPKYLFRKEGQNVTLSCEQNLNHDAMYWYRQDPGQGLRLIYYSQIVNDFQKGDIAEGYSVSREKKESFPLTVTSAQKNPTAFYLCASSIGGQAAYEQYFGPGTRLTVT.

The chain couples TRBV6-5 to TRBJ2-7; a weak D match, TRBD1 (5 bases). The germline V gene encodes CDR1 MNHEY and CDR2 SVGAGI. This CDR3 comprises 13 residues. The V gene lost 7 bases and the J gene lost 5 bases, with 15 bases spanning the gap. The CDR3 DNA is TGTGCCAGCAAGCCCTCAGGGTCGAACGAGCAGTACTTC. Its translation is CASKPSGSNEQYF.

This clone was observed once. The gene calls are TRBV13 and TRBJ2-1, with D perhaps matching TRBD2 (5 bases). Trimming took off 5 bases at V and 9 bases at J, with 11 bases between the two ends. The CDR3 spans 12 residues. Germline CDR1 PRHDT, CDR2 FYEKMQ (reference sequence). DNA of the CDR3: TGTGCCAGCAGCCCACTAGGGATTGAGCAGTTCTTC. This gives the protein CASSPLGIEQFF.

This rearrangement joins TRBV6-1 to TRBJ2-7, with D possibly matching TRBD2 (5 bases). This CDR3 is 16 amino acids long. Germline V lookup: CDR1 MNHNS, CDR2 SASEGT. Trimming cost V 3 bases and J 3 bases, with 18 bases left between them. The CDR3 spells CASSEPFKARGYEQYF. CDR3 coding DNA: TGTGCCAGCAGTGAGCCCTTTAAGGCCCGGGGCTACGAGCAGTACTTC.

The CDR3 is CASSPRTDPYEQYF. In DNA form, the CDR3 reads TGTGCCAGCAGTCCCCGGACGGACCCCTACGAGCAGTACTTC. V gene TRBV11-2 combines with J gene TRBJ2-7; D is ambiguous. Trimming shortened V by 6 bases and J by 2 bases, and 14 bases separated the two germline ends. Germline V gives CDR1 SGHAT, CDR2 FQNNGV. CDR3 length: 14 amino acids. Using reference TRBV11-2 and TRBJ2-7 for the parts outside the CDR3, the full variable domain is EAGVAQSPRYKIIEKRQSVAFWCNPISGHATLYWYQQILGQGPKLLIQFQNNGVVDDSQLPKDRFSAERLKGVDSTLKIQPAKLEDSAVYLCASSPRTDPYEQYFGPGTRLTVT.